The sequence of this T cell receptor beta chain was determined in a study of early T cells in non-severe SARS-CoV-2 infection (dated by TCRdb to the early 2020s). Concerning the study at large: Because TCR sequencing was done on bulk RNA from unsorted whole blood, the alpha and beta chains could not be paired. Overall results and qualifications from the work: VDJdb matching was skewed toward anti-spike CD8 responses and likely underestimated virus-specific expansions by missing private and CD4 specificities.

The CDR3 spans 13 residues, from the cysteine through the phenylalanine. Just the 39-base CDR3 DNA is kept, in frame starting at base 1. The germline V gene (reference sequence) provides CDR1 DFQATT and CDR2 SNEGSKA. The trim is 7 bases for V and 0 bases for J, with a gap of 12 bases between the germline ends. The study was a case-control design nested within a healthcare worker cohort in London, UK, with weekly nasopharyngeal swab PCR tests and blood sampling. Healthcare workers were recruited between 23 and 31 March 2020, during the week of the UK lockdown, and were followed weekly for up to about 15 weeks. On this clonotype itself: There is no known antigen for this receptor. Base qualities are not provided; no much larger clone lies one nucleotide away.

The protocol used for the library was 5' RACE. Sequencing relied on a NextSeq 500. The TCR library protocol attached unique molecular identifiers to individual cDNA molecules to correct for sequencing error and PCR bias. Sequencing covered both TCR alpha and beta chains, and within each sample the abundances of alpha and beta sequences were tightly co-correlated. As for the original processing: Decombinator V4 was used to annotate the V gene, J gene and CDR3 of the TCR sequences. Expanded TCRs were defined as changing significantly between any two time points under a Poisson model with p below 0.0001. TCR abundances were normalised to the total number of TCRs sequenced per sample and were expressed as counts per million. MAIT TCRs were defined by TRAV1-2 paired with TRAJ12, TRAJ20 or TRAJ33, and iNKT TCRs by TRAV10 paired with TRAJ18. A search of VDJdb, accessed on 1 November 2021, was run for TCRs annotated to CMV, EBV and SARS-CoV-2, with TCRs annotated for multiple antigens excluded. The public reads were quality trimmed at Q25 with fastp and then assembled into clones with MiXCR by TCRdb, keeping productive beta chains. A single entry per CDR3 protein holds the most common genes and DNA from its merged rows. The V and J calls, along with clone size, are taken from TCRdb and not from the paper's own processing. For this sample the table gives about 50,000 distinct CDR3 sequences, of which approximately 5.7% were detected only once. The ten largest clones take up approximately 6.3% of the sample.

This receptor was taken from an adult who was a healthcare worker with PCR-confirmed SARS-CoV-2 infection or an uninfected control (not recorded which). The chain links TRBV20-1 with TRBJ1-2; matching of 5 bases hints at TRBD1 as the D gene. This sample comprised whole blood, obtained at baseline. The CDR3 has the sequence CSVLGVANYGYTF. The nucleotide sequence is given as TGCAGTGTGCTGGGGGTGGCTAACTATGGCTACACCTTC.